The sequence of this TCR beta chain was determined in a study of control samples from healthy donors and cancer patients. This CDR3 spans 16 amino acids. The V gene lost 0 bases and the J gene lost 8 bases, with 18 bases spanning the gap. In germline, CDR1 is SGDLS, CDR2 YYNGEE. This clone was counted once. TCRdb keeps only in-frame clones here, not all; method: immunoSEQ multiplex PCR. The sample includes about 160,000 clones, approximately 90% seen only once; the top ten take 12%. V is TRBV9 and J is TRBJ2-1, with D tentatively TRBD1 (7 bases). Sequenced input: blood. The sequence was obtained from a man aged 30 to 45 in good health. The CDR3 loop reads CASSVGGGGGKDEQFF. The CDR3, as DNA: TGTGCCAGCAGCGTAGGAGGGGGCGGCGGGAAAGATGAGCAGTTCTTC.